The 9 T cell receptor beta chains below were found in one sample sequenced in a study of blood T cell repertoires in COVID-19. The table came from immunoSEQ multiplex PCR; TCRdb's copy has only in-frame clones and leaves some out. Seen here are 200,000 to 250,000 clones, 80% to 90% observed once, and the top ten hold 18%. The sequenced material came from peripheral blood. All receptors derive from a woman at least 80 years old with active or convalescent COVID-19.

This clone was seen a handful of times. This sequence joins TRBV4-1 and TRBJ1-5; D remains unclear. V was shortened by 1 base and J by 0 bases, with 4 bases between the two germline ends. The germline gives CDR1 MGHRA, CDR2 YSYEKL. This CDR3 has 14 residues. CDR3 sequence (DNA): TGCGCCAGCAGCCAAGCCTATAGCAATCAGCCCCAGCATTTT. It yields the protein CASSQAYSNQPQHF.

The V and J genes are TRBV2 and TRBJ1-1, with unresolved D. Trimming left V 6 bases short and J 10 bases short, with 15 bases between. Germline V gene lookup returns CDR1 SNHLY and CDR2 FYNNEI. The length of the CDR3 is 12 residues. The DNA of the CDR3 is TGTGCCAGCAGCGGAGAGCACTCTGGAGCTTTCTTT. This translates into CASSGEHSGAFF. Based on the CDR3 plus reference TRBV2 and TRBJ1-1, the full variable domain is EPEVTQTPSHQVTQMGQEVILRCVPISNHLYFYWYRQILGQKVEFLVSFYNNEISEKSEIFDDQFSVERPDGSNFTLKIRSTKLEDSAMYFCASSGEHSGAFFGQGTRLTVV.

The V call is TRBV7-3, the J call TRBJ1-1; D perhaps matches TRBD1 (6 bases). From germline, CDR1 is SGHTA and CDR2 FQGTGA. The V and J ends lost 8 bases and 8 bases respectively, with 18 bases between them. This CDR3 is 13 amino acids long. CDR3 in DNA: TGTGCCAGCGCCCTAGGGGGTAGGACGGAAGCTTTCTTT. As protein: CASALGGRTEAFF.

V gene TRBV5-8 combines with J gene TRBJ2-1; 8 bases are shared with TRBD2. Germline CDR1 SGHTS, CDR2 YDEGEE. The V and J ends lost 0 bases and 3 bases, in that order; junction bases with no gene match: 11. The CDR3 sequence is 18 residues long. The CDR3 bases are TGTGCCAGCAGCTTGGCCTGGTCTAGCGGGTTATACTACAATGAGCAGTTCTTC. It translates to CASSLAWSSGLYYNEQFF.

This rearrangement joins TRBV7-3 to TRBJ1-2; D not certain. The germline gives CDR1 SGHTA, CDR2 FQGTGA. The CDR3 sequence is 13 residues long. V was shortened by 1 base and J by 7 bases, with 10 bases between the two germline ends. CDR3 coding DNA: TGTGCCAGCAGCTTAAATTCGGGAAGTGGCTACACCTTC. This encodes CASSLNSGSGYTF. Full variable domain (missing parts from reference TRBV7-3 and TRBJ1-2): GAGVSQTPSNKVTEKGKYVELRCDPISGHTALYWYRQSLGQGPEFLIYFQGTGAADDSGLPNDRFFAVRPEGSVSTLKIQRTERGDSAVYLCASSLNSGSGYTFGSGTRLTVV.

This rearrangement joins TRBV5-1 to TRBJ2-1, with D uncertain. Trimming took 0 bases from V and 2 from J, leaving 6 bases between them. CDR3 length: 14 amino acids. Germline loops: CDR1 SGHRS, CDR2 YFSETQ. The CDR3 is CASSLDSTYNEQFF. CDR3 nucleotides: TGCGCCAGCAGCTTGGACAGTACCTACAATGAGCAGTTCTTC.

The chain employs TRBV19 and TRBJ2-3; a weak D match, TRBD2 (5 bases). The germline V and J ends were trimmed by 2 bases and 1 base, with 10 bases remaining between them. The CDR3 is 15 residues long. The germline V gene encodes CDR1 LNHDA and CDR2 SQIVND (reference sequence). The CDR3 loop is CASSIRGGGTDTQYF. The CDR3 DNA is TGTGCCAGTAGTATACGAGGAGGAGGCACAGATACGCAGTATTTT.

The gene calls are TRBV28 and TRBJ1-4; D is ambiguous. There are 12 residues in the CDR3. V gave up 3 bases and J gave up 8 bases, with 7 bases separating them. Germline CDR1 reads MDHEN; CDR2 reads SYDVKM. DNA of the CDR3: TGTGCCAGCAGTTTCCCATCCGAAAAACTGTTTTTT. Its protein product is CASSFPSEKLFF.

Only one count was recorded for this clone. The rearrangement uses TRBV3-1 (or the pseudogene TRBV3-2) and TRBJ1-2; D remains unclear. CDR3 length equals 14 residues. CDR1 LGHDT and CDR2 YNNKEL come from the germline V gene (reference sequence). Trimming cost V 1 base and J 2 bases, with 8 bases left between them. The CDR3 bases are TGTGCCAGCAGCCAAGGGCAGGTAAACTATGGCTACACCTTC. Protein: CASSQGQVNYGYTF.